One T cell receptor (beta chain) is described in this entry. Antigen unknown. This CDR3 has 15 residues. The V gene's germline CDR1 is MDHEN and CDR2 SYDVKM. The ends lost 6 bases at V and 2 bases at J; junction bases unmatched: 6. PCR was performed using 60 Vbeta and 13 Jbeta primers. Produced via immunoSEQ multiplex PCR; TCRdb's table is partial and in-frame only. The sample lists about 76,000 clones; roughly two thirds were seen once. This sample was included in a study of cytomegalovirus exposure and HLA in healthy donors. Study-level points and caveats: Confirmation in vitro established that three CMV-associated chains were specific for CMV antigens. A later analysis, which compared TCR beta chains of equal frequency, found the HLA-associated ones more clonally expanded.

The TCR comes from a woman in her thirties or forties in good health and CMV-seropositive. The sequenced material came from PBMCs. V and J are TRBV28 and TRBJ2-1; 8 positions agree with TRBD1. In DNA, the CDR3 is TGTGCCAGCAGGAAACAGGGGGTCCCCTACAATGAGCAGTTCTTC. Its translation is CASRKQGVPYNEQFF. The whole variable domain, filled in from reference TRBV28 and TRBJ2-1, reads DVKVTQSSRYLVKRTGEKVFLECVQDMDHENMFWYRQDPGLGLRLIYFSYDVKMKEKGDIPEGYSVSREKKERFSLILESASTNQTSMYLCASRKQGVPYNEQFFGPGTRLTVL.